The 4 T cell receptor beta chains listed next were all sequenced from one sample in a study of blood T cell repertoires in COVID-19. Using immunoSEQ multiplex PCR, the repertoire was profiled, and TCRdb retains in-frame clones only, with some absent. The sample lists fewer than 150,000 clones, around 86% occurring once. The specimen was peripheral blood. These receptors all come from a woman older than 75 with acute or convalescent COVID-19.

The chain is built from TRBV27 and TRBJ2-3, with 8 bases matching TRBD2. Trimming at V came to 8 bases and at J to 7 bases, leaving 5 bases not matched to a gene. This CDR3 region has 12 residues. Germline-derived CDR1 and CDR2 are MNHEY and SMNVEV (reference sequence). Here the CDR3 DNA reads TGTGCCAGCGGACTAGCCGAGCATACGCAGTATTTT. Amino acids: CASGLAEHTQYF.

This clone has a single count. The V and J genes are TRBV29-1 and TRBJ2-3; D ambiguous. V was clipped by 4 bases and J by 2 bases, with 13 bases between them. The CDR3 consists of 14 residues. CDR1 and CDR2 (germline): SQVTM, ANQGSEA. The CDR3 reads CSVGLGRITDTQYF. In nucleotides, the CDR3 is TGCAGCGTTGGTTTAGGCAGGATCACAGATACGCAGTATTTT.

The rearrangement uses TRBV27 and TRBJ1-4, with 8 bases identical to TRBD1. J lost 3 bases, V lost 6 bases, and 6 bases had no gene match. The germline CDR1 and CDR2 sequences are MNHEY and SMNVEV (reference sequence). The CDR3 is 15 amino acids. The CDR3 DNA follows: TGTGCCAGCAGCTCAGGGGGCCGTTCTAATGAAAAACTGTTTTTT. It encodes CASSSGGRSNEKLFF.

The genes are TRBV3-1 (or the pseudogene TRBV3-2) and TRBJ1-1, with 9 bases fitting TRBD1. V lost 4 bases to trimming and J lost 0 bases; unmatched junction nucleotides: 6. The CDR3 is 16 residues long. Germline V gene lookup returns CDR1 LGHDT and CDR2 YNNKEL (reference sequence). The CDR3 loop is CASSPGTGNMNTEAFF. CDR3 DNA sequence: TGTGCCAGCAGCCCCGGGACAGGGAACATGAACACTGAAGCTTTCTTT.